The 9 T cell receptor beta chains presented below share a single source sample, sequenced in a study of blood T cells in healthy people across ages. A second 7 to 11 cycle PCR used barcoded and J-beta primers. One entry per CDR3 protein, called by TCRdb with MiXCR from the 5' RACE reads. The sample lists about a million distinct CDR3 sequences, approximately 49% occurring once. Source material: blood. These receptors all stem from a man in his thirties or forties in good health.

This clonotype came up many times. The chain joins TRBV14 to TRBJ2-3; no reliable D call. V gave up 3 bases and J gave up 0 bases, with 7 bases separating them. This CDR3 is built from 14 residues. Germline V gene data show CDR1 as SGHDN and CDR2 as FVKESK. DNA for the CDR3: TGTGCCAGCAGCCAGGCGGTTAGCACAGATACGCAGTATTTT. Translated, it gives CASSQAVSTDTQYF.

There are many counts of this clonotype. DNA for the CDR3: TGCGCCAGCAGCTTGGGTCACAGGGATCCCACTGAAGCTTTCTTT. Protein product: CASSLGHRDPTEAFF. The chain couples TRBV5-1 to TRBJ1-1; D perhaps matches TRBD1 (6 bases). The length of the CDR3 is 15 residues. Germline CDR1 is SGHRS and CDR2 is YFSETQ. Between the trimmed V and J ends, which lost 0 bases and 4 bases, there was a span of 13 bases. The variable domain in full, with the rest retrieved from reference TRBV5-1 and TRBJ1-1, is KAGVTQTPRYLIKTRGQQVTLSCSPISGHRSVSWYQQTPGQGLQFLFEYFSETQRNKGNFPGRFSGRQFSNSRSEMNVSTLELGDSALYLCASSLGHRDPTEAFFGQGTRLTVV.

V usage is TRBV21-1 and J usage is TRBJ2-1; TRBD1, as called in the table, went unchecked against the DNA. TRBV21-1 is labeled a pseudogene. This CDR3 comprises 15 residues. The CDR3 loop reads CASSDRGDRGNEQFF. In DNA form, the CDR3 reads TGTGCCAGCAGCGATCGAGGGGACAGGGGCAATGAGCAGTTCTTC.

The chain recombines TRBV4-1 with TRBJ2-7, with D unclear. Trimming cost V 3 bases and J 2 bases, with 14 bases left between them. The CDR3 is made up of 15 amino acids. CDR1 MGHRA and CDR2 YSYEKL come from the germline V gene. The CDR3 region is CASSQYDAGTYEQYF. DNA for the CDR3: TGCGCCAGCAGCCAGTACGACGCCGGCACCTACGAGCAGTACTTC.

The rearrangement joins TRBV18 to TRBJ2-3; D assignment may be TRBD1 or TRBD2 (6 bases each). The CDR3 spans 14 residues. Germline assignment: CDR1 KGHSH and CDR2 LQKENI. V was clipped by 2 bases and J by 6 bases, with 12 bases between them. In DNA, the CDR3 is TGTGCCAGCTCACCAAGGGGGGCTAAGGATACGCAGTATTTT. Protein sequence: CASSPRGAKDTQYF.

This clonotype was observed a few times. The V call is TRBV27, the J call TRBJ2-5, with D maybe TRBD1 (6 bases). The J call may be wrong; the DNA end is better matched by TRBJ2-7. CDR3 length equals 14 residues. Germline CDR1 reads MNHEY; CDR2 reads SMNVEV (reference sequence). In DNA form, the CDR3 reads TGTGCCAGCAGTTTAAATCGACAGGACGGCGAGCAGTACTTC. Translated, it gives CASSLNRQDGEQYF.

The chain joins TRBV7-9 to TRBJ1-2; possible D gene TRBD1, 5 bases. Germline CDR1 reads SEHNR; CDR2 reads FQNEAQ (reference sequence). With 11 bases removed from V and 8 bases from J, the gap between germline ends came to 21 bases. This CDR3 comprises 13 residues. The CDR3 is CAAHRMEGSGYTF. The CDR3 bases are TGTGCCGCCCACAGGATGGAAGGTTCCGGCTACACCTTC.

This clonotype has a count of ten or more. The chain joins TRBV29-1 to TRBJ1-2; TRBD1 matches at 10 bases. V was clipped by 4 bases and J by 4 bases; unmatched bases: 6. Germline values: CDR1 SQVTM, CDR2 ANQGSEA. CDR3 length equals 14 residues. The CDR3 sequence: CSVGRTGGTYGYTF. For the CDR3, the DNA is TGCAGCGTTGGAAGGACAGGGGGAACCTATGGCTACACCTTC.

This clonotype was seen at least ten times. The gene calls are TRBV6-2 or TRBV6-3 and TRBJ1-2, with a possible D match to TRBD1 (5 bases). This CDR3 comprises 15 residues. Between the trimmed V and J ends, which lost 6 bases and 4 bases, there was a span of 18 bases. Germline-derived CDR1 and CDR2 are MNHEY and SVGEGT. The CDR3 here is CASSSNHRQIYGYTF. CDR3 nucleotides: TGTGCCAGCAGCTCAAATCATCGACAGATCTATGGCTACACCTTC.